This T cell receptor beta chain was identified during a study of blood T cells in healthy people across ages. Next came a second PCR, run for about 7 to 12 cycles, which used a sample-barcoded 5' primer along with a J-beta primer mix. TCRdb called the 5' RACE reads again in MiXCR, with one record for every CDR3 protein. The sample contains over 950,000 distinct CDR3 sequences, about 53% of which appear only once. The source is a woman aged 55-69 years in good health. Sequenced input: blood.

CDR3 sequence reads: CASSYREVASGQNEQYF. CDR3 DNA sequence: TGTGCCAGCAGTTACCGAGAAGTAGCTAGCGGGCAAAACGAGCAGTACTTC. The J gene is TRBJ2-7, the V gene TRBV6-6, with 8 bases identical to TRBD2. V shed 2 bases and J 5 bases; nucleotides not matched to a gene: 14. The CDR3 is 17 residues long. The germline CDR1 and CDR2 sequences are MNHNY and SVGAGI (reference sequence).